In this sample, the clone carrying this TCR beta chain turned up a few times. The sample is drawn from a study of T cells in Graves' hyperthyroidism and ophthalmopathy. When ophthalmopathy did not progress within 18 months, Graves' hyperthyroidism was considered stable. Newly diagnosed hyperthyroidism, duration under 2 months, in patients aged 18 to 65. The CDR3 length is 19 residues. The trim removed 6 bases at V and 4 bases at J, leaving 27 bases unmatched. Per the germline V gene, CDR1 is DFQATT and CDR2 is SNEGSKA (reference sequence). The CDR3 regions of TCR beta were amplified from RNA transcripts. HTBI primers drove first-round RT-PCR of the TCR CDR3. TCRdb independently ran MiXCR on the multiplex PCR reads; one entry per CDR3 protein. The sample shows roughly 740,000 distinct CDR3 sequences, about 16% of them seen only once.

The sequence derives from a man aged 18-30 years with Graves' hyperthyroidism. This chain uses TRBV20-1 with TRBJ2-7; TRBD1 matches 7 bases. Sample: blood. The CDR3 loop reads CSASPMGQNSAPEIYEQYF. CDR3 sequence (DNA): TGCAGTGCCAGCCCCATGGGACAGAACTCGGCCCCGGAGATTTACGAGCAGTACTTC.